This TCR beta chain emerged from a study of blood T cell repertoires in COVID-19. For the study at large: PBMCs, B-cell-depleted T cells, or T cells provided the cDNA or gDNA that made up the material.

This CDR3 has 15 residues. From germline, CDR1 is SGHRS and CDR2 YFSETQ. The V end lost 0 bases, the J end lost 1 base, and 7 bases lay between the germline ends. Some clones are missing from TCRdb's copy, which holds only in-frame ones; the method was immunoSEQ multiplex PCR. The repertoire holds about 230,000 clones, around 89% seen once, with over 2% in the top ten. The TCR sequence derives from a woman between 40 and 50 years old with acute COVID-19. The J gene is TRBJ2-2, the V gene TRBV5-1, with unresolved D. The specimen was PBMCs or T cells enriched from blood (not recorded which). Here the CDR3 DNA reads TGCGCCAGCAGCTTGGAATCGGTGAACACCGGGGAGCTGTTTTTT. Translation: CASSLESVNTGELFF.